The 4 T cell receptor beta chains below were found in one sample sequenced in a study of technical replicates of blood from a handful of donors. TCRdb's copy holds only in-frame clones and misses some; the assay was immunoSEQ multiplex PCR. The table shows tens of thousands of clones, with roughly 90% occurring only once. The sequencing input was PBMCs. These receptors were taken from a human donor in good health. Some clones in this sample may be carry-over from other donors' samples.

This chain uses TRBV5-6 with TRBJ2-7, with TRBD2 matching 7 bases. The CDR3 length is 13 residues. The germline CDR1 and CDR2 sequences are SGHDT and YYEEEE. V dropped 3 bases and J dropped 7; count of bases not matched to a gene: 7. As DNA, the CDR3 is TGTGCCAGCAGCTGGGGGGGTTTGAGAGAGCAGTACTTC. Its protein is CASSWGGLREQYF.

The V gene is TRBV5-6, the J gene TRBJ1-5; 10 nucleotides align to TRBD1. After removal of 3 bases from V and 0 bases from J, the junction contained 9 bases not matched to a gene. This CDR3 contains 18 residues. Per the germline V gene, CDR1 is SGHDT and CDR2 is YYEEEE. As DNA, the CDR3 is TGTGCCAGCAGCTCTTCTGGGACAGGGGTGGTTAGCAATCAGCCCCAGCATTTT. It translates to CASSSSGTGVVSNQPQHF.

The chain is built from TRBV19 and TRBJ2-7; TRBD1 agrees at 10 bases. The CDR3 spans 18 residues. CDR1 and CDR2 (germline): LNHDA, SQIVND (reference sequence). The V gene end was trimmed by 3 bases and the J gene end by 2 bases; junction bases not matched to a gene: 13. The CDR3 DNA is TGTGCCAGTAGTATCCGGGACAGGGGACCCTCCTTTCCCTACGAGCAGTACTTC. Its protein product is CASSIRDRGPSFPYEQYF.

V and J are TRBV5-5 and TRBJ1-1; D is perhaps TRBD1 (6 bases). In germline, CDR1 is SGHKS, CDR2 YYEKEE (reference sequence). Trimming cost V 4 bases and J 1 base, with 14 bases left between them. CDR3 length: 15 residues. DNA for the CDR3: TGTGCCAGCAGCAGAAACAGGGATAGGAACACTGAAGCTTTCTTT. It specifies CASSRNRDRNTEAFF. The variable domain in full, completed from reference TRBV5-5 and TRBJ1-1, reads DAGVTQSPTHLIKTRGQQVTLRCSPISGHKSVSWYQQVLGQGPQFIFQYYEKEERGRGNFPDRFSARQFPNYSSELNVNALLLGDSALYLCASSRNRDRNTEAFFGQGTRLTVV.